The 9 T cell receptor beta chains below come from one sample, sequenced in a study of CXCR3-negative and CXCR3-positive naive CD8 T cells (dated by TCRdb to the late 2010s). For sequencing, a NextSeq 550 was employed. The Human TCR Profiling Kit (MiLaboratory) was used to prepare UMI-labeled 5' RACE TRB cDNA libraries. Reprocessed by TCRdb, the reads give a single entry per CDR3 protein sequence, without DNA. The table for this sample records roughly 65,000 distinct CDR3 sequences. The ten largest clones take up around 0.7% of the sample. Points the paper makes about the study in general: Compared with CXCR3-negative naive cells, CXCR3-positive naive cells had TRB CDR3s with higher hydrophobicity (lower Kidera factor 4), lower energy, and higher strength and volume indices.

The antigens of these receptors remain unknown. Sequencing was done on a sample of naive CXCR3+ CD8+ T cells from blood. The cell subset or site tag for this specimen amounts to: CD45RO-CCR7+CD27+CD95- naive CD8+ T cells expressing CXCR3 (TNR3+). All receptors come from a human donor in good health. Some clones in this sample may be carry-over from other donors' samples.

The CDR3 loop is CASTISPGTAYNEQFF. The V gene is TRBV28, the J gene TRBJ2-1; TCRdb gives TRBD1 as the D gene, but with no DNA this cannot be confirmed. Germline CDR1 and CDR2: MDHEN and SYDVKM. This CDR3 contains 16 residues.

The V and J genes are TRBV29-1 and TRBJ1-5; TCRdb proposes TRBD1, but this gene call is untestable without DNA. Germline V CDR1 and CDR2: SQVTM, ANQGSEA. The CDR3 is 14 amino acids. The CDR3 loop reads CSVEWADSNQPQHF.

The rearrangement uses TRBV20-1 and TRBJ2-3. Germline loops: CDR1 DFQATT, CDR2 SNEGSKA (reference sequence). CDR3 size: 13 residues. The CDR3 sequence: CSACTSSTDTQYF.

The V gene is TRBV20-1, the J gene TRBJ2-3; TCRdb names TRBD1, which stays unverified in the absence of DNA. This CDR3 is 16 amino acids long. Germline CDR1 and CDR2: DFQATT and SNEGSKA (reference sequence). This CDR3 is CSAGDLLAGGTDTQYF.

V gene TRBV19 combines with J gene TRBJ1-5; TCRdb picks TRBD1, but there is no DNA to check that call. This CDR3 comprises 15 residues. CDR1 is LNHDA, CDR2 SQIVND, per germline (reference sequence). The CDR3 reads CASHYGTAGNQPQHF.

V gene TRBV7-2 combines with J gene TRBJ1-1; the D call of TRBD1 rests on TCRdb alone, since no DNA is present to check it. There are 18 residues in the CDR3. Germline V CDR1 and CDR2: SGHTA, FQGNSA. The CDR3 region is CASSLVLRGIIWDTEAFF.

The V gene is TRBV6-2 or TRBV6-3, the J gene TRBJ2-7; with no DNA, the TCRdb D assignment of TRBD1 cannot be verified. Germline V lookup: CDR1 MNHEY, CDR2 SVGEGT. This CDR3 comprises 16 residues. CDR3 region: CASSTQFGGREDEQYF.

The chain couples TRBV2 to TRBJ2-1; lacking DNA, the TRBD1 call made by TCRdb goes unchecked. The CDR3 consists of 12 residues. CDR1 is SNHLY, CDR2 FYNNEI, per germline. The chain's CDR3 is CASRGEFLEQFF.

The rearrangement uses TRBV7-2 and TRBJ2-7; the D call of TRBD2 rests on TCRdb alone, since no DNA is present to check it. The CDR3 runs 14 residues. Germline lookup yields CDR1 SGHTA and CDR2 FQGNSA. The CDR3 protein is CASSLAGPFDEQYF.